This is a list of T cell receptor beta chains from one sample in a study of a mutant IDH1 vaccine in newly diagnosed glioma. No antigens are known for them. Measured with immunoSEQ multiplex PCR; TCRdb has only the in-frame clones, and not every one. The sample contains approximately 61,000 clones, roughly 80% of which appear only once. The starting material was PBMCs, obtained from a glioma patient whose treatment included an IDH1 peptide vaccine. The receptors derive from a woman in her 50s with glioma. Each CDR3 is given with its conserved first and last residue. The order of the fields is D gene, CDR3 length, V gene, clone size, J gene, CDR3 protein, CDR3 DNA. A D gene is named only where the DNA matches it firmly. Only part of the rows carry a size: once, few, many, or a class if the clone is expanded.

NA	14	TRBV18	few	TRBJ2-7	CASSPPQLSYEQYF	TGTGCCAGCTCACCCCCACAGCTCTCCTACGAGCAGTACTTC
NA	12	TRBV5-1	NA	TRBJ2-1	CASSLDLRNEFF	TGCGCCAGCAGCTTGGACCTCAGGAATGAGTTCTTC
TRBD1	14	TRBV9	NA	TRBJ1-5	CASSGSTGDQPQHF	TGTGCCAGCAGCGGATCTACAGGGGATCAGCCCCAGCATTTT
NA	14	TRBV6-5	NA	TRBJ1-2	CASTEGGWGNGYTF	TGTGCCAGCACTGAGGGGGGATGGGGAAATGGCTACACCTTC
TRBD1	16	TRBV4-1	NA	TRBJ2-5	CASSQWGQGVRETQYF	TGCGCCAGCAGCCAGTGGGGACAGGGGGTAAGAGAGACCCAGTACTTC
TRBD2	13	TRBV11-3	NA	TRBJ2-5	CASTPGGEETQYF	TGTGCCAGCACTCCCGGGGGGGAAGAGACCCAGTACTTC
NA	18	TRBV18	once	TRBJ2-2	CASSPFRVGQTNTGELFF	TGTGCCAGCTCACCATTTAGAGTAGGGCAGACGAACACCGGGGAGCTGTTTTTT
NA	14	TRBV27	NA	TRBJ1-1	CASWTPAGTTEAFF	TGTGCCAGTTGGACACCCGCGGGGACCACTGAAGCTTTCTTT
NA	11	TRBV5-1	NA	TRBJ1-1	CASRSGDEAFF	TGCGCCAGCAGATCGGGCGATGAAGCTTTCTTT
TRBD1	13	TRBV6-1	few	TRBJ1-6	CASTGQGASPLHF	TGTGCCAGCACCGGGCAGGGGGCCTCACCCCTCCACTTT
NA	15	TRBV19	NA	TRBJ2-2	CASRRVEINTGELFF	TGTGCCAGCCGGAGGGTAGAAATAAACACCGGGGAGCTGTTTTTT
TRBD1	16	TRBV19	NA	TRBJ2-6	CASRGQGRSGANVLTF	TGTGCCAGTAGGGGACAGGGTCGGTCTGGGGCCAACGTCCTGACTTTC
NA	14	TRBV6-8	NA	TRBJ2-3	CASSTSSGTDTQYF	TGTGCCAGCAGTACGAGTTCTGGCACAGATACGCAGTATTTT
NA	16	TRBV18	NA	TRBJ1-6	CASSPVRISYNSPLHF	TGTGCCAGCTCACCAGTAAGAATCTCCTATAATTCACCCCTCCACTTT
NA	18	TRBV12-1	NA	TRBJ2-7	CASSPRGLAGGLLDEQYF	TGTGCCAGCAGCCCCCGCGGGCTAGCGGGGGGGCTTCTCGACGAGCAGTACTTC
NA	13	TRBV7-2	NA	TRBJ2-7	CASSPLVALEQYF	TGTGCCAGCAGCCCCCTTGTGGCGTTGGAGCAGTACTTC
TRBD1	15	TRBV30	NA	TRBJ1-6	CAWRGGTADGVPLHF	TGTGCCTGGAGGGGCGGGACAGCCGATGGGGTACCCCTCCACTTT
NA	11	TRBV6-1	once	TRBJ2-1	CALRSYNEQFF	TGTGCTTTGAGATCCTACAATGAGCAGTTCTTC
NA	13	TRBV6-5	NA	TRBJ1-1	CASRRKMNTEAFF	TGTGCCAGCCGCAGGAAAATGAACACTGAAGCTTTCTTT
TRBD2	17	TRBV5-4	NA	TRBJ2-5	CASSSRSGGAVRETQYF	TGTGCCAGCAGCTCCCGTAGCGGGGGGGCCGTTAGGGAGACCCAGTACTTC
NA	15	TRBV4-1	NA	TRBJ1-5	CASSQDRGVRQPQHF	TGCGCCAGCAGCCAAGATAGAGGGGTACGTCAGCCCCAGCATTTT
NA	16	TRBV7-8	NA	TRBJ1-3	CASSLERQNSGNTIYF	TGTGCCAGCAGCTTAGAGCGGCAGAACTCTGGAAACACCATATATTTT
TRBD2	17	TRBV6-4	NA	TRBJ2-3	CASSDSGTSGGIDTQYF	TGTGCCAGCAGTGACTCGGGGACTAGCGGGGGGATAGATACGCAGTATTTT
TRBD1	16	TRBV7-8	NA	TRBJ1-2	CASSPTGISIVGGYTF	TGTGCCAGCAGCCCGACAGGGATTTCCATTGTGGGTGGCTACACCTTC
TRBD1	13	TRBV19	NA	TRBJ2-5	CATADRSVGTQYF	TGTGCCACTGCGGACAGGTCGGTGGGGACCCAGTACTTC
NA	15	TRBV7-9	NA	TRBJ1-1	CASSLDGAMNTEAFF	TGTGCCAGCAGCTTAGACGGAGCTATGAACACTGAAGCTTTCTTT
NA	14	TRBV6-5	NA	TRBJ1-5	CASSARASGQPQHF	TGTGCCAGCAGTGCCCGGGCTAGCGGACAGCCCCAGCATTTT
TRBD2	15	TRBV5-1	NA	TRBJ2-5	CASSAGTSGGAAQYF	TGCGCCAGCAGCGCCGGGACTAGCGGGGGGGCGGCCCAGTACTTC
NA	13	TRBV7-3	NA	TRBJ1-1	CASSFYRNTEAFF	TGTGCCAGCAGCTTTTACAGGAACACTGAAGCTTTCTTT
TRBD2	15	TRBV5-1	NA	TRBJ2-1	CASRPLAGGNNEQFF	TGCGCCAGCAGGCCCCTAGCGGGGGGCAACAATGAGCAGTTCTTC
NA	14	TRBV4-3	NA	TRBJ1-1	CASSQVYGNTEAFF	TGCGCCAGCAGCCAAGTCTACGGGAACACTGAAGCTTTCTTT
NA	13	TRBV9	few	TRBJ1-5	CASSLQEGPPQHF	TGTGCCAGCAGCCTCCAAGAGGGACCGCCCCAGCATTTT
NA	13	TRBV19	NA	TRBJ2-7	CASSIGQGGEQYF	TGTGCCAGTAGTATAGGACAGGGAGGCGAGCAGTACTTC
TRBD1	15	TRBV10-3	NA	TRBJ1-1	CAISVGDSMNTEAFF	TGTGCCATCAGTGTAGGGGACAGCATGAACACTGAAGCTTTCTTT
TRBD1	16	TRBV5-1	NA	TRBJ2-5	CASSLGDRGRGETQYF	TGCGCCAGCAGCTTGGGGGACAGGGGGCGCGGGGAGACCCAGTACTTC
TRBD1	13	TRBV6-1	few	TRBJ1-5	CASSAGQGQPQHF	TGTGCCAGCAGTGCCGGACAGGGTCAGCCCCAGCATTTT
NA	15	TRBV28	NA	TRBJ1-2	CASRSGKGLRNGYTF	TGTGCCAGCAGGTCGGGGAAGGGGCTTCGGAACGGCTACACCTTC
TRBD2	16	TRBV2	NA	TRBJ2-3	CASSLRPSGGVDTQYF	TGTGCCAGCAGTCTCCGGCCTAGCGGGGGGGTAGATACGCAGTATTTT
NA	13	TRBV7-2	NA	TRBJ1-6	CASSPPTDSPLHF	TGTGCCAGCAGCCCTCCCACGGACTCACCCCTCCACTTT
TRBD1	16	TRBV5-4	NA	TRBJ2-2	CASSLYGTAVTGELFF	TGTGCCAGCAGCTTGTATGGGACAGCTGTAACCGGGGAGCTGTTTTTT
NA	16	TRBV7-9	NA	TRBJ2-3	CASTRGLAVSTDTQYF	TGTGCCAGCACCAGGGGTCTAGCGGTTAGCACAGATACGCAGTATTTT
NA	13	TRBV5-8	NA	TRBJ1-2	CASRRGGNYGYTF	TGTGCCAGCAGGCGGGGGGGGAACTATGGCTACACCTTC
NA	16	TRBV5-1	NA	TRBJ1-1	CASSLRGSGEGTEAFF	TGCGCCAGCAGCCTTCGGGGGTCTGGGGAAGGCACTGAAGCTTTCTTT
NA	15	TRBV7-9	NA	TRBJ2-3	CASSLQSGGTDTQYF	TGTGCCAGCAGCTTACAGTCGGGGGGCACAGATACGCAGTATTTT
TRBD2	17	TRBV6-1	NA	TRBJ2-5	CASSEATSGGARETQYF	TGTGCCAGCAGTGAAGCTACTAGCGGGGGGGCCAGGGAGACCCAGTACTTC
NA	11	TRBV5-4	NA	TRBJ2-7	CASSLGNEQYF	TGTGCCAGCAGCTTAGGGAACGAGCAGTACTTC